The 26 T cell receptor beta chains presented below share a single source sample, sequenced in a study of blood T cell repertoires in COVID-19. Profiled with immunoSEQ multiplex PCR; TCRdb holds only in-frame clones, not every one. The sample yields more than 85,000 clones, around 80% seen once. Sample: peripheral blood. Receptors were obtained from a human donor in a cohort sampled during active or convalescent COVID-19.

The chain carries TRBV7-3 and TRBJ1-5; D unclear. CDR3 size: 13 residues. Germline-derived CDR1 and CDR2 are SGHTA and FQGTGA. The ends were cut back, 2 bases at V and 4 bases at J, with 6 bases in the middle. In nucleotides, the CDR3 is TGTGCCAGCAGCTTAGGGCCTAATCAGCCCCAGCATTTT. It codes for CASSLGPNQPQHF.

V gene TRBV7-6 combines with J gene TRBJ2-7, with 9 bases lining up with TRBD1. Germline CDR1 is SGHVS and CDR2 is FNYEAQ. The CDR3 runs 15 residues. After removal of 5 bases from V and 5 bases from J, the junction contained 10 bases not matched to a gene. The CDR3 sequence is CASSRAGDRAHEQYF. CDR3 sequence (DNA): TGTGCCAGCAGCAGAGCTGGGGACAGGGCCCACGAGCAGTACTTC.

This clone occurred once. The rearrangement joins TRBV3-1 (or the pseudogene TRBV3-2) to TRBJ2-7; D possibly corresponds to TRBD2 (5 bases). V lost 2 bases, J lost 5 bases, and 10 bases lay in between. Germline values: CDR1 LGHDT, CDR2 YNNKEL (reference sequence). This CDR3 comprises 13 residues. The CDR3 loop is CASSQRDAHEQYF. The CDR3 nucleotides read TGTGCCAGCAGCCAACGGGATGCCCACGAGCAGTACTTC.

The chain employs TRBV9 and TRBJ2-7, with a tentative D call TRBD1 (7 bases). CDR1 and CDR2 from the germline V gene are SGDLS and YYNGEE. The V gene lost 7 bases and the J gene lost 5 bases, with 19 bases spanning the gap. The length of the CDR3 is 14 residues. The CDR3 loop is CASSGGREIHEQYF. CDR3 nucleotides: TGTGCCAGCTCAGGGGGACGGGAGATCCACGAGCAGTACTTC.

The chain uses TRBV6-2 or TRBV6-3 and TRBJ1-5; TRBD1 aligns across 8 bases. In germline, CDR1 is MNHEY, CDR2 SVGEGT. Trimming cost V 3 bases and J 7 bases; bases outside gene matches: 8. The CDR3 is 15 amino acids. DNA for the CDR3: TGTGCCAGCAGTTATCCAGGGGGCGAGGTACAGCCCCAGCATTTT. Translated, it gives CASSYPGGEVQPQHF.

The rearrangement uses TRBV30 and TRBJ2-7; tentatively, D is TRBD2 (6 bases). This CDR3 is built from 14 residues. Germline values: CDR1 GTSNPN, CDR2 SVGIG (reference sequence). Trimming removed 0 bases from V and 4 bases from J, with 13 bases in between. DNA for the CDR3: TGTGCCTGGAGTGTATCCGGGAGCTGGTACGAGCAGTACTTC. Encoded protein: CAWSVSGSWYEQYF.

The chain couples TRBV7-8 to TRBJ2-7; 11 nucleotides align to TRBD1. The CDR3 extends over 16 amino acids. Germline V gene data show CDR1 as SGHVS and CDR2 as FQNEAQ. V was pared by 5 bases and J by 4 bases, with 10 bases of the junction left unmatched. CDR3 region: CASSVRRDRGLYEQYF. The CDR3 DNA is TGTGCCAGCAGCGTACGCCGGGACAGGGGGTTATACGAGCAGTACTTC.

The rearrangement joins TRBV27 to TRBJ2-1, with 11 positions matching TRBD2. Unmatched junction bases numbered 10, after V lost 3 bases and J lost 0 bases. Germline V gives CDR1 MNHEY, CDR2 SMNVEV (reference sequence). The CDR3 is made up of 19 amino acids. This chain's CDR3 is CASSFLGLAATSSYNEQFF. CDR3 sequence (DNA): TGTGCCAGCAGTTTCCTGGGACTAGCGGCGACGAGCTCCTACAATGAGCAGTTCTTC.

This chain joins TRBV6-6 and TRBJ2-7; D possibly corresponds to TRBD2 (5 bases). V shed 7 bases and J shed 2 bases, with 12 bases lying between them. The CDR3 runs 13 residues. Germline V lookup: CDR1 MNHNY, CDR2 SVGAGI (reference sequence). The CDR3 coding sequence is TGTGCCAGCACCCCCTCGGGGACCTACGAGCAGTACTTC. Amino acids: CASTPSGTYEQYF.

This clone was detected only a few times. The genes are TRBV18 and TRBJ1-2; TRBD1 might be the D (6 bases). This CDR3 is built from 15 residues. Germline V gene sequence: CDR1 KGHSH, CDR2 LQKENI. The V and J ends lost 3 bases and 4 bases respectively, with 15 bases between them. The CDR3 sequence is CASSPITGQPYGYTF. The CDR3 DNA sequence: TGTGCCAGCTCACCCATCACCGGACAGCCCTATGGCTACACCTTC.

The chain recombines TRBV7-2 with TRBJ1-5, with 8 bases matching TRBD1. V gave up 3 bases and J gave up 9 bases; unmatched junction bases: 10. Per the germline V gene, CDR1 is SGHTA and CDR2 is FQGNSA. CDR3 length: 15 residues. The CDR3 spells CASSFGQGPSWPQHF. CDR3 in DNA: TGTGCCAGCAGCTTTGGACAGGGACCTTCTTGGCCCCAGCATTTT.

The chain recombines TRBV9 with TRBJ2-1, with TRBD1 matching 9 bases. Unmatched junction bases numbered 11, after V lost 4 bases and J lost 6 bases. The CDR3 covers 16 residues. Per the germline V gene, CDR1 is SGDLS and CDR2 is YYNGEE. The CDR3, as DNA: TGTGCCAGCAGCCCCCGGAGGGGGACAGGGACCAATGAGCAGTTCTTC. Protein product: CASSPRRGTGTNEQFF.

CDR3 bases: TGTGCCAGCAGCTTAGCACTGACAGGGACCTACGAGCAGTACTTC. Its protein is CASSLALTGTYEQYF. V usage is TRBV11-1 and J usage is TRBJ2-7; the match to TRBD1 covers 7 bases. The CDR3 is 15 amino acids. Trimming cost V 0 bases and J 2 bases; bases outside gene matches: 4. Germline V gene lookup returns CDR1 SGHAT and CDR2 FQDESV (reference sequence).

The rearrangement uses TRBV6-6 and TRBJ2-7; TRBD1 matches at 8 bases. This CDR3 has 16 residues. Trimming cost V 6 bases and J 0 bases; bases outside gene matches: 10. Per the germline V gene, CDR1 is MNHNY and CDR2 is SVGAGI (reference sequence). The CDR3 region is CASSPPDRGSSYEQYF. CDR3 DNA: TGTGCCAGCAGCCCACCCGACAGGGGCAGCTCCTACGAGCAGTACTTC.

This chain connects TRBV18 to TRBJ2-7; tentatively, D is TRBD1 (5 bases). The germline gives CDR1 KGHSH, CDR2 LQKENI. CDR3 length: 15 residues. V was trimmed by 3 bases and J by 2 bases, leaving 14 bases between them. The CDR3 nucleotides read TGTGCCAGCTCACCCTCGGGCAGGGCAGCCTACGAGCAGTACTTC. This sequence encodes CASSPSGRAAYEQYF.

V gene TRBV6-5 combines with J gene TRBJ1-1; possible D gene TRBD1, 5 bases. This CDR3 has 14 amino acids. Germline V CDR1 and CDR2: MNHEY, SVGAGI. V gave up 4 bases and J gave up 3 bases, with 12 bases separating them. The CDR3 region is CASSFQRGYTEAFF. The CDR3 DNA follows: TGTGCCAGCAGTTTCCAAAGGGGATACACTGAAGCTTTCTTT.

The chain is built from TRBV28 and TRBJ1-4; TRBD1 matches 10 bases. There are 17 residues in the CDR3. CDR1 and CDR2 (germline): MDHEN, SYDVKM. The J segment lost 7 bases and the V segment lost 4 bases, leaving 12 bases of the junction unmatched. CDR3 sequence: CASSSPPGTGVGEKLFF. CDR3 bases: TGTGCCAGCAGTTCCCCTCCCGGGACAGGGGTGGGTGAAAAACTGTTTTTT.

DNA for the CDR3: TGCGCCAGCAGCTTGGGAGGAGGGCCTGGGGCCAACGTCCTGACTTTC. Its translation: CASSLGGGPGANVLTF. The V gene is TRBV5-1, the J gene TRBJ2-6; D is possibly TRBD2 (6 bases). V was cut by 0 bases and J by 2 bases, with 9 bases left in between. Per germline, CDR1 SGHRS and CDR2 YFSETQ. This CDR3 is built from 16 residues.

The chain couples TRBV11-3 to TRBJ2-3, with TRBD2 identical over 9 bases. This CDR3 contains 17 residues. Trimming took 5 bases from V and 9 from J; bases not matched to a gene: 18. From germline, CDR1 is SGHNT and CDR2 YENEEA. This chain's CDR3 is CASSPKGAGGPKLTQYF. The CDR3 DNA sequence: TGTGCCAGCAGCCCGAAGGGGGCGGGGGGGCCGAAGTTAACGCAGTATTTT.

This chain joins TRBV11-2 and TRBJ2-7; 10 bases align to TRBD1. CDR1 and CDR2 (germline): SGHAT, FQNNGV. With 2 bases clipped from V and 5 bases from J, the junction kept 6 bases outside the gene matches. The CDR3 sequence is 15 residues long. CDR3 nucleotide sequence: TGTGCCAGCAGCTTATGGGACAGGGGATCAAACGAGCAGTACTTC. The encoded protein is CASSLWDRGSNEQYF.

In this sample, this clone turned up once. Other DNA sequences within the sample encode an identical CDR3. The gene calls are TRBV10-3 and TRBJ1-2; 10 nucleotides align to TRBD1. The CDR3 loop spans 13 amino acids. Germline values: CDR1 ENHRY, CDR2 SYGVKD. V shed 6 bases and J 6 bases; nucleotides not matched to a gene: 4. This CDR3 is CAISGGQGNGYTF. DNA of the CDR3: TGTGCCATCAGCGGGGGACAGGGGAATGGCTACACCTTC.

This clone was seen a single time. The chain is built from TRBV4-1 and TRBJ2-1; D uncertain. The CDR3 loop spans 14 amino acids. The V gene's germline CDR1 is MGHRA and CDR2 YSYEKL. Trimming removed 4 bases at V and 7 bases at J, with 14 bases between. CDR3 region: CASSPGAVWNEQFF. Written as DNA, the CDR3 is TGCGCCAGCAGCCCCGGAGCTGTTTGGAATGAGCAGTTCTTC.

The J gene is TRBJ2-7, the V gene TRBV6-5, with D possibly being TRBD1 (6 bases). The V and J ends lost 8 bases and 0 bases respectively, with 11 bases between them. Germline loops: CDR1 MNHEY, CDR2 SVGAGI. This CDR3 is built from 13 residues. The chain's CDR3 is CASHKDSSYEQYF. CDR3 DNA sequence: TGTGCCAGCCATAAGGACAGCTCCTACGAGCAGTACTTC.

This clone was seen only once. The V gene is TRBV27, the J gene TRBJ2-7, with a tentative D call TRBD1 (5 bases). The V and J ends lost 4 bases and 6 bases respectively, with 16 bases between them. The germline gives CDR1 MNHEY, CDR2 SMNVEV (reference sequence). This CDR3 contains 14 residues. This CDR3 is CASSSRAGYTEQYF. CDR3 DNA sequence: TGTGCCAGCAGTTCCAGGGCAGGGTATACCGAGCAGTACTTC.

The chain links TRBV20-1 to TRBJ2-7; weak D call: TRBD2 (6 bases). Per the germline V gene, CDR1 is DFQATT and CDR2 is SNEGSKA (reference sequence). Trimming removed 3 bases from V and 6 bases from J, with 15 bases in between. The CDR3 extends over 13 amino acids. The CDR3 sequence is CSASLVGGFEQYF. The CDR3 DNA is TGCAGTGCTAGTCTGGTGGGGGGATTCGAGCAGTACTTC.

This clone came up a few times. The chain employs TRBV18 and TRBJ2-7; possible D gene TRBD1, 5 bases. Germline loops: CDR1 KGHSH, CDR2 LQKENI. This CDR3 contains 12 residues. V lost 4 bases to trimming and J lost 6 bases, with 10 bases between them. The CDR3 protein is CASSLQGSEQYF. The CDR3 nucleotides read TGTGCCAGCTCACTTCAGGGTTCCGAGCAGTACTTC.